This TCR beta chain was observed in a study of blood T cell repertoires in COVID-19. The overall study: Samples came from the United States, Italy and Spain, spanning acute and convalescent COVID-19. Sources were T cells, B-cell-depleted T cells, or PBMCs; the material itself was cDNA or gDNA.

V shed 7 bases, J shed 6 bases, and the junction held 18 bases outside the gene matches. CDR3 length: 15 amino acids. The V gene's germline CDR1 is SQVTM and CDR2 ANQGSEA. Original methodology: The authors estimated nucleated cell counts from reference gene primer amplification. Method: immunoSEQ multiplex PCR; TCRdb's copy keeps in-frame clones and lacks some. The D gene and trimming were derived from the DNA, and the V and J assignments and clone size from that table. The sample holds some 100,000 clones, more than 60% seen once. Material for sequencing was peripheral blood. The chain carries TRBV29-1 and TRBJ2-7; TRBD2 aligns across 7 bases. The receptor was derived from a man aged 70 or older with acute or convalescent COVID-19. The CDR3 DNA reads TGCAGCGCTGGGGGGGAAGCGGGTGGATCAAGCGAGCAGTACTTC. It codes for CSAGGEAGGSSEQYF.